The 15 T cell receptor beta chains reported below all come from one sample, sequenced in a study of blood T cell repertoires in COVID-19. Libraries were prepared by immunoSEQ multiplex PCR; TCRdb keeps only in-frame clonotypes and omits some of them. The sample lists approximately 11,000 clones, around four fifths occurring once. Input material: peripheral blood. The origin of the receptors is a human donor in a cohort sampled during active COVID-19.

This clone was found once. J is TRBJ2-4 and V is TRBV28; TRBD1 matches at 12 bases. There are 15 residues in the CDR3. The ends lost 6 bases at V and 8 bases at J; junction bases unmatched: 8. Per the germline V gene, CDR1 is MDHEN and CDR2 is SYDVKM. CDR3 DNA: TGTGCCAGCAGGGGACAGGGGGCCGGGGAAGACATTCAGTACTTC. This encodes CASRGQGAGEDIQYF.

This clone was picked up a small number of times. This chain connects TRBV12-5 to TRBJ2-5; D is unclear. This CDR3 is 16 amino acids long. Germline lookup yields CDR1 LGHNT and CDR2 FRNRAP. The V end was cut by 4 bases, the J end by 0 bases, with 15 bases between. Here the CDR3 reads CASGSQLEQYQETQYF. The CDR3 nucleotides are TGTGCTAGTGGTTCTCAGCTTGAACAGTACCAAGAGACCCAGTACTTC.

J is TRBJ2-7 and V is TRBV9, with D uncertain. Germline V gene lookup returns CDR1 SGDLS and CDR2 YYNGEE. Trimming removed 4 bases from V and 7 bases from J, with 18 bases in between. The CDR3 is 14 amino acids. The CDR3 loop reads CASSSRLDLREQYF. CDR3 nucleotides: TGTGCCAGCAGCAGTAGGCTAGATCTACGGGAGCAGTACTTC.

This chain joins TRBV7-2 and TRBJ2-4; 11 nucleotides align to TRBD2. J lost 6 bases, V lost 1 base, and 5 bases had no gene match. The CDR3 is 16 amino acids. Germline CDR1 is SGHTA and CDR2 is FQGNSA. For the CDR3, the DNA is TGTGCCAGCAGCTTAGGGGCTAGCGGGAGGATAAACATTCAGTACTTC. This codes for CASSLGASGRINIQYF.

CDR3 sequence reads: CASSFRYTEAFF. In DNA, the CDR3 is TGTGCCAGCAGTTTCAGGTACACTGAAGCTTTCTTT. The genes are TRBV28 and TRBJ1-1; D is unresolved. Germline V gene sequence: CDR1 MDHEN, CDR2 SYDVKM. V lost 3 bases and J 3 bases, leaving 5 bases between the germline ends. The CDR3 has 12 residues.

CDR3 region: CASSLSREWIGELFF. CDR3 DNA sequence: TGTGCCAGCAGCTTGTCCCGGGAGTGGATCGGGGAGCTGTTTTTT. This chain connects TRBV5-4 to TRBJ2-2; D is possibly TRBD2 (6 bases). The CDR3 runs to 15 residues. The V end was cut by 1 base, the J end by 7 bases, with 14 bases between. The V gene's germline CDR1 is SGHNT and CDR2 YYREEE (reference sequence). Combining the CDR3 with reference TRBV5-4 and TRBJ2-2 gives the whole variable domain ETGVTQSPTHLIKTRGQQVTLRCSSQSGHNTVSWYQQALGQGPQFIFQYYREEENGRGNFPPRFSGLQFPNYSSELNVNALELDDSALYLCASSLSREWIGELFFGEGSRLTVL.

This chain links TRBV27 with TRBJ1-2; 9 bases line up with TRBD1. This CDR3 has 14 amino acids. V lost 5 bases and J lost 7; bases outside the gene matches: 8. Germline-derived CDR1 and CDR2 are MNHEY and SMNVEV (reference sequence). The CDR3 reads CASSPRTGERGYTF. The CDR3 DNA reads TGTGCCAGCAGTCCCCGGACAGGGGAGCGTGGCTACACCTTC.

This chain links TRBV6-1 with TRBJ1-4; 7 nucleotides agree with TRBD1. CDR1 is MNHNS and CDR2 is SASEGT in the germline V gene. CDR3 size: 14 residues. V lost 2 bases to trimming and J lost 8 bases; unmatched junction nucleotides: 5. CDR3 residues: CASSEIWTGEKLFF. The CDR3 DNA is TGTGCCAGCAGTGAAATCTGGACAGGCGAAAAACTGTTTTTT.

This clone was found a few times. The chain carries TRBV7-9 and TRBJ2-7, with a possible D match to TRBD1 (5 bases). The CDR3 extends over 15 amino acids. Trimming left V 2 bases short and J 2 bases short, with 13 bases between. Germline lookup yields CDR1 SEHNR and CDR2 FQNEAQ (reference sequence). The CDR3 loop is CASSLSTEYTYEQYF. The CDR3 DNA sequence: TGTGCCAGCAGCTTATCGACAGAGTATACCTACGAGCAGTACTTC.

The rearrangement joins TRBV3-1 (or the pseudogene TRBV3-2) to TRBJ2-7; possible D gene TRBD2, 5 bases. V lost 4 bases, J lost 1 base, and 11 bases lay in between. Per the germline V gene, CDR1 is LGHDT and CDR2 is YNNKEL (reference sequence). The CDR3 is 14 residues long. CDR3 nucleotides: TGTGCCAGCAGCCTGCGGCGGGCTTCCTACGAGCAGTACTTC. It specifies CASSLRRASYEQYF.

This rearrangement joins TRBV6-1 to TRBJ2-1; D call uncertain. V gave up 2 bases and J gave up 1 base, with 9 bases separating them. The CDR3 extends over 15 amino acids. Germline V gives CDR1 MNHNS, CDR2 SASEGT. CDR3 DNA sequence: TGTGCCAGCAGTGAAACGCCCGGGTCCTACAATGAGCAGTTCTTC. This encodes CASSETPGSYNEQFF.

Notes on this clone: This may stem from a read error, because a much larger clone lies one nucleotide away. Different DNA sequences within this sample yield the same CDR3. CDR3 bases: TGCGCCAGCAGCCTAAGCCCGGGGGGGGATCAGCCCCAGCATTTT. Amino acids: CASSLSPGGDQPQHF. The chain carries TRBV5-1 and TRBJ1-5; a weak D match, TRBD1 (5 bases). V was trimmed by 4 bases and J by 5 bases, leaving 16 bases between them. CDR1 SGHRS and CDR2 YFSETQ come from the germline V gene. The CDR3 is 15 amino acids.

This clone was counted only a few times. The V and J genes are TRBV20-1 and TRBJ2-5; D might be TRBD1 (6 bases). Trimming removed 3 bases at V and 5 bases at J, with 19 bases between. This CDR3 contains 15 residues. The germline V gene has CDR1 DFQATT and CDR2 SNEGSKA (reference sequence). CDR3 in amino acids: CSASMEGQSGETQYF. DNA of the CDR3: TGCAGTGCTAGTATGGAAGGACAGTCGGGTGAGACCCAGTACTTC.

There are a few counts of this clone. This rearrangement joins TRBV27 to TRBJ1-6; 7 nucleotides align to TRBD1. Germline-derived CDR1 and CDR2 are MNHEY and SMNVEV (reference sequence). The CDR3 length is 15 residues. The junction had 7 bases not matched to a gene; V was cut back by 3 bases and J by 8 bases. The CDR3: CASSLVGTDYSPLHF. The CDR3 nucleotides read TGTGCCAGCAGTTTGGTCGGGACAGACTATTCACCCCTCCACTTT.

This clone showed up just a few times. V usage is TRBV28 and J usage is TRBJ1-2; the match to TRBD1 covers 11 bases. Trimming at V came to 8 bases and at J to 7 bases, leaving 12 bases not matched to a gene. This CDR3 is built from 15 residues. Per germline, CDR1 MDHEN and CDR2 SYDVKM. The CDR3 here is CASLGTGQGVGGYTF. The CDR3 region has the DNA TGTGCCAGCCTCGGGACGGGACAGGGGGTAGGTGGCTACACCTTC.